This T cell receptor beta chain derives from a study of T cell responses to AZD1222 COVID-19 vaccine. Sequencing was performed with immunoSEQ multiplex PCR; in TCRdb, only in-frame clones are kept and a portion is missing. In the table there are about 83,000 clones, 86% of which are singletons. General study points: Donors skewed white British and female; clonal diversity was possibly underestimated. Vaccine-associated CD4 TCRs ranged over spike, dominating at 160-218 and 743-854. AZD1222 recipients seropositive at baseline numbered only six or seven. Repertoires in all cases were sampled only once the peak T cell response had passed.

The CDR3 runs 16 residues. Germline V gene lookup returns CDR1 SEHNR and CDR2 FQNEAQ (reference sequence). The ends lost 5 bases at V and 5 bases at J; junction bases unmatched: 7. This clone was seen a few times. What it binds is unknown. This specimen was peripheral blood, taken on day 0 of AZD1222 vaccination. This sequence was found in an adult in good health. This sequence joins TRBV7-9 and TRBJ2-5; 14 bases fit TRBD2. The CDR3 DNA sequence: TGTGCCAGCAGCCCGGGACTAGCGGGGGTTAGCGAGACCCAGTACTTC. Amino acids: CASSPGLAGVSETQYF.